The clone carrying this T cell receptor (beta chain) was seen a handful of times. Antigen specificity is unknown. This specimen belongs to a study of cytomegalovirus exposure and HLA in healthy donors. The study's findings and limits: Owing to their indistinguishability, certain V segments, notably TRBV6-2 and TRBV6-3, were excluded. It was 150 to 200 TCR beta chains that were listed as cytomegalovirus-associated.

This cohort consisted of healthy bone marrow donors. The CDR3 is 13 residues long. V dropped 7 bases and J dropped 1 base, with 10 bases sitting between them. The germline V gene has CDR1 MNHNS and CDR2 SASEGT. The PCR employed 60 Vbeta primers together with 13 Jbeta primers. TCRdb's copy holds only in-frame clones and misses some; the assay was immunoSEQ multiplex PCR. Of roughly 180,000 clones detected, 70% to 85% appear once; the ten largest clones hold about 1.3%. The source material was PBMCs. The source of this sequence is a girl aged 2 to 10 in good health and CMV-seropositive. The chain links TRBV6-1 to TRBJ1-1, with a weak D call TRBD1 (6 bases). CDR3 sequence reads: CASISRGNTEAFF. The CDR3 DNA reads as TGTGCCAGCATTAGCAGGGGGAACACTGAAGCTTTCTTT.